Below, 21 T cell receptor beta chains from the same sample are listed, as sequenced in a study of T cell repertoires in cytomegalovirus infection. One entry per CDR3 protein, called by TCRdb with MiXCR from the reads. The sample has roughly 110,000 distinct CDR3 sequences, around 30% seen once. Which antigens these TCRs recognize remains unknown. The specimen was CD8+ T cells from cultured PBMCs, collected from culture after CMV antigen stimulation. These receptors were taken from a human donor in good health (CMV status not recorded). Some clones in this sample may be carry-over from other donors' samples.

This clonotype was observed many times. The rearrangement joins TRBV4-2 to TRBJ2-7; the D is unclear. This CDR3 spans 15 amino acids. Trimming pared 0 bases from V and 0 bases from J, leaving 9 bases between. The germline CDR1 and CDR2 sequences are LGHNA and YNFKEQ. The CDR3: CASSQDTTPSYEQYF. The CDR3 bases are TGTGCCAGCAGCCAAGATACGACACCCTCCTACGAGCAGTACTTC.

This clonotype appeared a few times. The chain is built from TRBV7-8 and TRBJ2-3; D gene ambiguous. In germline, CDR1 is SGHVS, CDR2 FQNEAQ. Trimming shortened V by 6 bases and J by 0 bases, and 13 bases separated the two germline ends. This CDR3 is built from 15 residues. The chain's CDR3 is CASRLNPSSTDTQYF. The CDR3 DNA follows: TGTGCCAGCAGGTTGAACCCTTCTAGCACAGATACGCAGTATTTT. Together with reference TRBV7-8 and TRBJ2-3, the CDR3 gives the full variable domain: GAGVSQSPRYKVAKRGQDVALRCDPISGHVSLFWYQQALGQGPEFLTYFQNEAQLDKSGLPSDRFFAERPEGSVSTLKIQRTQQEDSAVYLCASRLNPSSTDTQYFGPGTRLTVL.

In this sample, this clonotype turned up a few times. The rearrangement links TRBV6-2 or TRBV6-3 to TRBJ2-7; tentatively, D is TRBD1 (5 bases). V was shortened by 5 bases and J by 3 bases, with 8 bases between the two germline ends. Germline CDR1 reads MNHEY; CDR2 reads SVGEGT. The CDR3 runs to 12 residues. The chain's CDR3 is CASSKDNYEQYF. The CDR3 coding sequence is TGTGCCAGCAGTAAGGACAACTACGAGCAGTACTTC.

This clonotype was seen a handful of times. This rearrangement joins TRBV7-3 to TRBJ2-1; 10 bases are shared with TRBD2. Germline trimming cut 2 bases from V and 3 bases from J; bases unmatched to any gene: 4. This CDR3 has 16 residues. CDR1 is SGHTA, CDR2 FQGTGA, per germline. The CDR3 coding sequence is TGTGCCAGCAGCTTATCAGGACTAGCGGTCTACAATGAGCAGTTCTTC. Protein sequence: CASSLSGLAVYNEQFF.

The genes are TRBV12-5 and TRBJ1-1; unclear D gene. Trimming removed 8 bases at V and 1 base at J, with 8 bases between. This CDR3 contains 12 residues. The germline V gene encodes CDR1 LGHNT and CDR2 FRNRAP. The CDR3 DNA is TGTGCTAGTTGTCGAGGGAACACTGAAGCTTTCTTT. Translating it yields CASCRGNTEAFF.

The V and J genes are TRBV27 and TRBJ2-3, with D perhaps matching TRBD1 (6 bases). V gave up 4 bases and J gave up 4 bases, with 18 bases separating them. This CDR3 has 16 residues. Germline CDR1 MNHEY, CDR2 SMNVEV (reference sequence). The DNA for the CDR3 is TGTGCCAGCAGTTCGCTACAGGGTAGGGGACCAGATACGCAGTATTTT. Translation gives CASSSLQGRGPDTQYF.

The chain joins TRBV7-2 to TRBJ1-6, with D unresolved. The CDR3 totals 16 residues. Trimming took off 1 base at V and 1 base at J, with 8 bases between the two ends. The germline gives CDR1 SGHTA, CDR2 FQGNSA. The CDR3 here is CASSLGLGSYNSPLHF. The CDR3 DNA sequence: TGTGCCAGCAGCTTAGGCCTGGGTTCCTATAATTCACCCCTCCACTTT.

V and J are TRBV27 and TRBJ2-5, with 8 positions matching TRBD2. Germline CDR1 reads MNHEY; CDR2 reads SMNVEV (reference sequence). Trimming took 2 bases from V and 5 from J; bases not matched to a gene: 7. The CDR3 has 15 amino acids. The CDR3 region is CASSLVSGGPETQYF. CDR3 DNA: TGTGCCAGCAGTTTAGTCAGCGGGGGCCCGGAGACCCAGTACTTC.

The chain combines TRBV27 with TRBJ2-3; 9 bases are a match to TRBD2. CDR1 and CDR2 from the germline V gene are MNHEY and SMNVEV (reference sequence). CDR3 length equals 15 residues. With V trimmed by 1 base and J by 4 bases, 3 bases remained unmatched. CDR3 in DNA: TGTGCCAGCAGTTTATGGGGACTAGCATCAGATACGCAGTATTTT. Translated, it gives CASSLWGLASDTQYF.

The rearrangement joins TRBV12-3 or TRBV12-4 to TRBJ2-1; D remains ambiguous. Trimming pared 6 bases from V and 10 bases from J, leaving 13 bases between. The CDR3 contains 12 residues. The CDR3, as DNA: TGTGCCAGCAGCAAAGGGCCGCCGGAGCAGTTCTTC. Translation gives CASSKGPPEQFF.

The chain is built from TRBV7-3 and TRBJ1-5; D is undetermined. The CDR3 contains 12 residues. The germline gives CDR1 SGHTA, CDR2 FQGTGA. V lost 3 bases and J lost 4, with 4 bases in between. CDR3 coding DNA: TGTGCCAGCAGCTTTATAAATCAGCCCCAGCATTTT. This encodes CASSFINQPQHF. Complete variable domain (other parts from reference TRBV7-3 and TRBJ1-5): GAGVSQTPSNKVTEKGKYVELRCDPISGHTALYWYRQSLGQGPEFLIYFQGTGAADDSGLPNDRFFAVRPEGSVSTLKIQRTERGDSAVYLCASSFINQPQHFGDGTRLSIL.

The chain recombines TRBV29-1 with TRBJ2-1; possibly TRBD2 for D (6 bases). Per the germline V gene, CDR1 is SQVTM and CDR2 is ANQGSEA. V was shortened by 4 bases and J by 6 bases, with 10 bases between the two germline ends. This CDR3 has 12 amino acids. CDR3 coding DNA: TGCAGCGTTGTTTTGCGGGGCAATGAGCAGTTCTTC. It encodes CSVVLRGNEQFF.

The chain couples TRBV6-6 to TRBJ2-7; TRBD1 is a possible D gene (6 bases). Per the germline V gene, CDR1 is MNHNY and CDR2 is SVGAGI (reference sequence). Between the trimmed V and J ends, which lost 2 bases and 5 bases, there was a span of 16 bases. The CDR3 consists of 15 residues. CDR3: CASSYKANRDHEQYF. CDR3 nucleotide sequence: TGTGCCAGCAGTTACAAGGCGAACAGGGACCACGAGCAGTACTTC.

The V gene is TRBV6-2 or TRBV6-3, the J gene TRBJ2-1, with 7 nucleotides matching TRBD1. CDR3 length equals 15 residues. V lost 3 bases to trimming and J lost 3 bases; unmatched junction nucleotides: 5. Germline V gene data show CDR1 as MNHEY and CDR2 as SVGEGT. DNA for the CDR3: TGTGCCAGCAGTTATCTCGGGACAGACTACAATGAGCAGTTCTTC. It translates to CASSYLGTDYNEQFF.

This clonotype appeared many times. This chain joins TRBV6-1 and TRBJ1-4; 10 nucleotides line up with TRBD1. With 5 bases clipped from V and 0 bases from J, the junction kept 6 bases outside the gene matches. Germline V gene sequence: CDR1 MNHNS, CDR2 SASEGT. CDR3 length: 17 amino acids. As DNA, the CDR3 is TGTGCCAGCAGTAATCCCGGGACAGGGGCAACTAATGAAAAACTGTTTTTT. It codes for CASSNPGTGATNEKLFF.

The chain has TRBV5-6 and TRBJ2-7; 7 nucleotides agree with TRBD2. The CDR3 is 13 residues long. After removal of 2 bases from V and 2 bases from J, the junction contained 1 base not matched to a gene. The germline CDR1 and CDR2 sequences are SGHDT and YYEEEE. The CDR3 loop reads CASSFGTTYEQYF. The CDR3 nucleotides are TGTGCCAGCAGCTTCGGGACTACCTACGAGCAGTACTTC.

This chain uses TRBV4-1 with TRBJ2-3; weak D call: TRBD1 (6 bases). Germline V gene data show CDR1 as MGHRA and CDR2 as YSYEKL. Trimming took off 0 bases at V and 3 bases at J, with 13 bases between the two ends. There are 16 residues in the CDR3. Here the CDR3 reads CASSQDLGRGTDTQYF. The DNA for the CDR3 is TGCGCCAGCAGCCAAGACCTCGGCAGGGGAACAGATACGCAGTATTTT.

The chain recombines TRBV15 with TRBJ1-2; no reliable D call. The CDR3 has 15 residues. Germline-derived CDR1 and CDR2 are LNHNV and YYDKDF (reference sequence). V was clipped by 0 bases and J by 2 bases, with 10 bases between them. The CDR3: CATSRDGEGNYGYTF. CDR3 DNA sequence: TGTGCCACCAGCAGAGACGGGGAGGGAAACTATGGCTACACCTTC. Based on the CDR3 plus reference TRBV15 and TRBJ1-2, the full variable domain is DAMVIQNPRYQVTQFGKPVTLSCSQTLNHNVMYWYQQKSSQAPKLLFHYYDKDFNNEADTPDNFQSRRPNTSFCFLDIRSPGLGDTAMYLCATSRDGEGNYGYTFGSGTRLTVV.

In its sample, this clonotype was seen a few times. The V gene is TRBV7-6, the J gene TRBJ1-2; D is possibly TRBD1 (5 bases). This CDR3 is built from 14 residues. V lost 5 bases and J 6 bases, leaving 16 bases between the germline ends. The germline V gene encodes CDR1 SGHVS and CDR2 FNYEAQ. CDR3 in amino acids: CASSREAGLHGYTF. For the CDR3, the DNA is TGTGCCAGCAGCCGAGAGGCGGGACTCCATGGCTACACCTTC.

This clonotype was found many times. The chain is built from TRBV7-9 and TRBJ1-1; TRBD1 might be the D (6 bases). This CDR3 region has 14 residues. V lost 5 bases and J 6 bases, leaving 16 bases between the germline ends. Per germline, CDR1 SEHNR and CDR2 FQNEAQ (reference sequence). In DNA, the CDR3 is TGTGCCAGCAGCAAAGATGACAGGCTCTCTGAAGCTTTCTTT. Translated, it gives CASSKDDRLSEAFF.

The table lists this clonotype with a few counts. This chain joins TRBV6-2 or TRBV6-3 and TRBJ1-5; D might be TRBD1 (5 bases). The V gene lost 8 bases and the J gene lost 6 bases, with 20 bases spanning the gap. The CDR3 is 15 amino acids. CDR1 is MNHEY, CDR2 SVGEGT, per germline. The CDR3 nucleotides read TGTGCCAGCCAGTGGGGGGAGATACAAGGTCAGCCCCAGCATTTT. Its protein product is CASQWGEIQGQPQHF.